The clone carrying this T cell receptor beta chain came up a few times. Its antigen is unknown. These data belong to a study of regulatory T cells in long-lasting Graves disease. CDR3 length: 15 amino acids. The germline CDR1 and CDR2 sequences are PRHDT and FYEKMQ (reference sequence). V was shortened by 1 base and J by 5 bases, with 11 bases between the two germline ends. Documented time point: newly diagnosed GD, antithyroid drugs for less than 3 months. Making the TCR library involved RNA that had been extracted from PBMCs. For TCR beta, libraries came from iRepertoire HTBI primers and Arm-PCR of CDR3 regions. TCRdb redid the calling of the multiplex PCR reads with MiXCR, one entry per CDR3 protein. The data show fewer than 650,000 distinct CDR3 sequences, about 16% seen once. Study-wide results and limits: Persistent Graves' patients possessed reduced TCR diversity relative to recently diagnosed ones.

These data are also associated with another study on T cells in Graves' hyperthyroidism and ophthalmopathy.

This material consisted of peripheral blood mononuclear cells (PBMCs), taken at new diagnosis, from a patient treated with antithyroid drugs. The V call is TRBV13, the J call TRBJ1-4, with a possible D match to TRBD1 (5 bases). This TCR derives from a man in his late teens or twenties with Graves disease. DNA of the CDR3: TGTGCCAGCAGCTTAGTGGGGGGGATGAATGAAAAACTGTTTTTT. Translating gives CASSLVGGMNEKLFF.